This T cell receptor beta chain is drawn from a study of T cells in Graves' hyperthyroidism and ophthalmopathy. Template material for amplifying TCR beta CDR3 regions consisted of RNA transcripts. The primer set for the first-round RT-PCR of the TCR CDR3 was HTBI. TCRdb re-analysed the multiplex PCR reads in MiXCR, keeping a single row per CDR3 protein. The sample includes some 550,000 distinct CDR3 sequences, 20% of them seen just once. CDR1 KGHDR and CDR2 SFDVKD come from the germline V gene. Trimming shortened V by 3 bases and J by 1 base, and 8 bases separated the two germline ends. The CDR3 sequence is 14 residues long. This clonotype was counted at least ten times.

This chain uses TRBV24-1 with TRBJ1-1; tentative D call: TRBD1 (5 bases). This receptor was identified in a man between 18 and 35 years old with Graves' hyperthyroidism. Sequenced sample: blood. The CDR3 spells CATSDRGGNTEAFF. The CDR3 DNA is TGTGCCACCAGTGATCGCGGGGGGAACACTGAAGCTTTCTTT.